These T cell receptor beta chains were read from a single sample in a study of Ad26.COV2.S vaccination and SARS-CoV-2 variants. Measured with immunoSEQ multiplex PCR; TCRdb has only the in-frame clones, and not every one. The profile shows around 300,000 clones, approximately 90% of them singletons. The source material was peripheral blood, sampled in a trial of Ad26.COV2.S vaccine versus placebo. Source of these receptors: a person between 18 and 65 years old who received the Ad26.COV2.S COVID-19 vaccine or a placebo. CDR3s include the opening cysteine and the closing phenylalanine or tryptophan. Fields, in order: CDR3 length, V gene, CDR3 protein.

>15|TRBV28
CASRHQGKSTGELFF
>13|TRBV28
CASRAGPNTEAFF
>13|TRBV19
CASSNNGKTEAFF
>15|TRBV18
CASSPGTGGNEKLFF
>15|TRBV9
CASSDSGLGTGELFF
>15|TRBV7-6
CASSLEGAGGTEAFF
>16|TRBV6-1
CASSEERGASSYEQYF
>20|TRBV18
CASSPKILFGGTANTGELFF
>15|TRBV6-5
CASSYSGAPADTQYF
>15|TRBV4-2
CASSQVQLNTGELFF
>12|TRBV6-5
CASSYSGETQYF
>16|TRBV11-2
CASSHRSGQGIYGYTF
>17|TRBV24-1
CATSDDRDEATNEKLFF
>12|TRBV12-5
CASGVTVQPQHF
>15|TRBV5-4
CASSADQGTNEKLFF
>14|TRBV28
CASSLRHEVAEAFF
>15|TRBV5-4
CASSLDSGSGNTIYF
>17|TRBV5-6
CASSPVGWTSGGNEQFF
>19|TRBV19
CASSIIGHRPGQSYNEQFF
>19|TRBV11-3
CASSFQLPPQGDLWYEQYF
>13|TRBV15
CATSIDELDGYTF
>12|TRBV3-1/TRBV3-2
CASSQVDYLFVF
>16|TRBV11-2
CASSTGGAGTDNEQFF
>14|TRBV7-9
CASSLNPTTETQYF
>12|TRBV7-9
CASSLASGPQHF
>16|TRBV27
CASSLLRAANTGELFF
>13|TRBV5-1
CASSMNSDYGYTF
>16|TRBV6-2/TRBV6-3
CASSFNRDTMNTEAFF
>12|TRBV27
CAAGWEGVGYTF
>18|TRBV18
CASSKLGGTSSYQETQYF
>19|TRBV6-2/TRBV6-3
CASSLSPFLRDRVVNEQFF
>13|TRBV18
CASSHGQNTEAFF
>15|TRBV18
CASSPGTGITDTQYF
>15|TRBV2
CASREGAGGNYGYTF
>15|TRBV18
CASSATGINNEKLFF
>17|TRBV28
CASSSTLPGQGLYEQYF
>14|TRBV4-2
CASSTLNRGSPLHF
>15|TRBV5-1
CASSTTSGPQETQYF
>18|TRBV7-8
CASSLARVRAGAYNEQFF
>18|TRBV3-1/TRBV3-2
CASSQDTRGGLIYYGYTF
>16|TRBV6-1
CASSEFGTGAYSPLHF
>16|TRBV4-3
CASSQAAASERDTQYF
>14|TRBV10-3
CATGTSGSQETQYF
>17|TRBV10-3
CAISGKGKYHSYNEQFF
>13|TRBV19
CASSWVLTTEAFF
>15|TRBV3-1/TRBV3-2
CASSPSGTGDHEQFF
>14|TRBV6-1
CASSEAQDNQPQHF
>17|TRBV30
CAWSVQVLAGSTDTQYF
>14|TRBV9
CASSTHRGRYGYTF
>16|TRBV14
CASSPYLGQMDNEQFF
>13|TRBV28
CASTAGSINEQFF
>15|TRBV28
CASRVFDRNNSPLHF
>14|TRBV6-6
CASSYYSDDQPQHF
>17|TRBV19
CASSPSGGGSMNTEAFF
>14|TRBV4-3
CASSQDTGWTEAFF
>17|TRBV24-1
CATSDFSGPKNTGELFF
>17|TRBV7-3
CASSLTGSQAPNSPLHF
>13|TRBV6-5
CASSRDPDTEAFF
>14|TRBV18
CASSPQSTNEKLFF
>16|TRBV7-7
CASSLATGMGTGELFF